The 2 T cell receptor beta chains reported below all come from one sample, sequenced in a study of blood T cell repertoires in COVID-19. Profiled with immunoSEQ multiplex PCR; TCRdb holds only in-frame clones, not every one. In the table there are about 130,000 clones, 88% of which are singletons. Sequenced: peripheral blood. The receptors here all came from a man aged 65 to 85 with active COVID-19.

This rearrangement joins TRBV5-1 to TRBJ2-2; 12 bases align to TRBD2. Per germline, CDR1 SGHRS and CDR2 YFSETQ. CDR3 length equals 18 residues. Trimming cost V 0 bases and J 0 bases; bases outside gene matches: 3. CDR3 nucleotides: TGCGCCAGCAGCTTGGGGGGACTAGCGGGTGCGAACACCGGGGAGCTGTTTTTT. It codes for CASSLGGLAGANTGELFF.

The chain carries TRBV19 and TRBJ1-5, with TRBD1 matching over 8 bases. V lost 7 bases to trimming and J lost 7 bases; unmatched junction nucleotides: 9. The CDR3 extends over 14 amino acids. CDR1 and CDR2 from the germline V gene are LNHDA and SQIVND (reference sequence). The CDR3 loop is CASTSLQGGQPQHF. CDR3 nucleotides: TGTGCCAGTACGAGTCTACAGGGGGGCCAGCCCCAGCATTTT.